This T cell receptor (beta chain) was found in a study of shared clonotypes between healthy human individuals. Study background: Each donor contributed plates that comprised three CD4 naive, three CD4 memory, two CD8 naive and one CD8 memory.

The length of the CDR3 is 14 residues. Trimming shortened V by 3 bases and J by 2 bases, and 10 bases separated the two germline ends. Germline lookup yields CDR1 SEHNR and CDR2 FQNEAQ (reference sequence). Repertoires were generated with immunoSEQ multiplex PCR, while TCRdb's copy carries only in-frame clones and drops some. Here the sample spans hundreds of thousands of clones, 95% to 97% being singletons. Naive CD8 populations comprised CD45RO-negative cells positively selected for CCR7, excluding terminally differentiated effector memory CD45RA+ cells. Specimen: naive CD8+ T cells sorted from blood. The source of this sequence is a man in his thirties or forties in good health. This chain joins TRBV7-9 and TRBJ2-5; D is unclear. CDR3 residues: CASSLPGPQETQYF. CDR3 DNA sequence: TGTGCCAGCAGCTTGCCTGGGCCACAAGAGACCCAGTACTTC.